This T cell receptor (beta chain) originates from a study of long-term antiretroviral therapy in people with HIV. Findings of the study overall: Transplant-donor-level diversity was not reached after ART, though diversity increased.

A remark on this clone: Its target is unknown.

No donor had fewer than one pre-ART PBMC sample or fewer than two post-ART PBMC samples. Until DNA extraction, the samples held between 1-10 million cryopreserved PBMC. Assay version v3.0 of immunoSEQ was used, and it was run at survey level. The repertoire was sequenced with immunoSEQ multiplex PCR; TCRdb's copy has only in-frame clones and lacks some. The sample carries 25,000 to 35,000 clones, around four fifths recorded once. V was clipped by 0 bases and J by 0 bases, with 12 bases between them. Germline values: CDR1 MNHEY, CDR2 SVGAGI. The CDR3 is 16 residues long. The source was unsorted PBMCs, collected 2.9 years after starting antiretroviral therapy. The clonotype comes from a man in his fifties with HIV. The V and J genes are TRBV6-5 and TRBJ2-7; no clear D. This CDR3 is CASSYSKLTGSYEQYF. The CDR3 bases are TGTGCCAGCAGTTACTCGAAACTGACGGGCTCCTACGAGCAGTACTTC.